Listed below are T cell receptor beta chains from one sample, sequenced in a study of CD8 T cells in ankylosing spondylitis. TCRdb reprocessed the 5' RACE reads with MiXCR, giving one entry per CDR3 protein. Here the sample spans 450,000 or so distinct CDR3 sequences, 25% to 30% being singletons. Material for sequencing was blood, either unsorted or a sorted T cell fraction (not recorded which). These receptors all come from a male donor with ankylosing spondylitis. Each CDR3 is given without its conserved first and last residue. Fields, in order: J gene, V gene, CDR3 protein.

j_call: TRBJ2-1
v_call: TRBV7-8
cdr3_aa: ASSALNEQF

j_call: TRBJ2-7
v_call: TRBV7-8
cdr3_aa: ASSFEEQY

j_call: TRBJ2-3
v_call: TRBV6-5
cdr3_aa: ATGTVTDTQY

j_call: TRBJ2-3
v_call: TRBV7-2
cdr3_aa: ASSLGYGGITDTQY

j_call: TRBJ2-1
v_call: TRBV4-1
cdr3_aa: ASSQDVASNEQF

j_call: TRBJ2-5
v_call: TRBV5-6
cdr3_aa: ASSFIVGGQETQY

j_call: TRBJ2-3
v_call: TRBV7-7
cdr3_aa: ASSMYDTDTQY

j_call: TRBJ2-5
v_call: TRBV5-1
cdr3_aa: ATSCRMREGRETQY

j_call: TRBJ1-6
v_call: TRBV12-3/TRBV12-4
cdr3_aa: ASTGTGLNSPLH

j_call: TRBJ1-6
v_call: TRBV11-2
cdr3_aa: ASSPLQGARNSPLH

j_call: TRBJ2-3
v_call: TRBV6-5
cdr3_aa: ASSSILLAGTDTQY

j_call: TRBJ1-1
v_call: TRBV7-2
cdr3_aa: ASSLGGWNTEAF

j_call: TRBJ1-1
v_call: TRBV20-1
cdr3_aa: SAHSGLRSNTEAF

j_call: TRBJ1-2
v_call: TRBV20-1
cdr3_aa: SASLVGKLGYT

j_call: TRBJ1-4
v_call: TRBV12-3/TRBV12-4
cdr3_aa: ASSSAATNEKLF

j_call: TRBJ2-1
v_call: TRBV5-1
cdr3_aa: ASSSLPREWNNEQF

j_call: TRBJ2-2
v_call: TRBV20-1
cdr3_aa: SAASDEGGELF

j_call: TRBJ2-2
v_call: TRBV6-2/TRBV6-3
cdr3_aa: ASSPGLTTGELF

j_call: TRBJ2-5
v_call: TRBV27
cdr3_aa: ASRPRAQETQY

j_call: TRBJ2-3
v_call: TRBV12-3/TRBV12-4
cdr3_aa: ASLAGGRPDTQY

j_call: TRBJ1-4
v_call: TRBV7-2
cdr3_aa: ASSPGEALNEKLF

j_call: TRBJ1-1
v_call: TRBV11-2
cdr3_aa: ASSLGGTGANTEAF

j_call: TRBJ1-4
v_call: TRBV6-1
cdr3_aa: ASSDLIPATNEKLF

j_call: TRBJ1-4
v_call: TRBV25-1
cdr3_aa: ASSEYPAGRDEKLF

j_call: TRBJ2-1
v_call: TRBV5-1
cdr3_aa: ASRFAGGNEQF

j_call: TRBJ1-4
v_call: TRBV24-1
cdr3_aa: ATSAPTHGMGEKLF